Each of the 13 T cell receptor beta chains below was sequenced from the same sample in a study of shared clonotypes between healthy human individuals. TCRdb's table, derived via immunoSEQ multiplex PCR, lists solely in-frame clones and lacks some. The sample carries 1.4 million to 1.5 million clones, roughly 96% recorded once. Sequenced input: naive CD4+ T cells sorted from blood. This sample's subset: CD45RA+ positively selected. The receptors were sampled from a man younger than 45 in good health.

V is TRBV28 and J is TRBJ2-7; D is possibly TRBD1 (6 bases). CDR3 length: 15 residues. Deletions cut 6 bases from V and 2 bases from J, with 17 bases between. Germline V gives CDR1 MDHEN, CDR2 SYDVKM. The CDR3 DNA reads TGTGCCAGCAGGGGGGCGTGGGTAGGGACCTACGAGCAGTACTTC. Translation gives CASRGAWVGTYEQYF.

The CDR3 DNA reads TGTGCCAGCAGCGTAGTGGCAGGGGGCATCGACGAGCAGTACTTC. This translates into CASSVVAGGIDEQYF. The gene calls are TRBV9 and TRBJ2-7; TRBD1 aligns across 8 bases. The V gene end was trimmed by 0 bases and the J gene end by 5 bases; junction bases not matched to a gene: 7. There are 15 residues in the CDR3. The germline V gene encodes CDR1 SGDLS and CDR2 YYNGEE. Full variable domain (remainder filled in from reference TRBV9 and TRBJ2-7): DSGVTQTPKHLITATGQRVTLRCSPRSGDLSVYWYQQSLDQGLQFLIQYYNGEERAKGNILERFSAQQFPDLHSELNLSSLELGDSALYFCASSVVAGGIDEQYFGPGTRLTVT.

With regard to this clone: Other DNA sequences from this sample encode an identical CDR3 as well. This chain joins TRBV6-1 and TRBJ2-7, with D unresolved. CDR1 and CDR2 from the germline V gene are MNHNS and SASEGT. V was clipped by 7 bases and J by 3 bases, with 7 bases between them. The CDR3 runs to 11 residues. The CDR3 DNA reads as TGTGCCAGCACCGGCAGCTACGAGCAGTACTTC. Translated: CASTGSYEQYF.

The V and J genes are TRBV10-3 and TRBJ2-5; maybe TRBD2 (7 bases). This CDR3 is built from 17 residues. Germline CDR1 ENHRY, CDR2 SYGVKD. V dropped 3 bases and J dropped 1 base, with 18 bases sitting between them. CDR3 nucleotides: TGTGCCATCAGTGACCCTATGGGGGGGGCCATCCAAGAGACCCAGTACTTC. It specifies CAISDPMGGAIQETQYF.

The rearrangement joins TRBV14 to TRBJ2-5; D not certain. V was pared by 2 bases and J by 2 bases, with 3 bases between. Germline lookup yields CDR1 SGHDN and CDR2 FVKESK. CDR3 length equals 12 residues. CDR3: CASSQIQETQYF. In nucleotides, the CDR3 is TGTGCCAGCAGCCAAATACAAGAGACCCAGTACTTC.

The gene calls are TRBV4-1 and TRBJ2-3; no firm D call. The CDR3 totals 14 residues. V lost 1 base to trimming and J lost 1 base, with 6 bases between them. Germline CDR1 reads MGHRA; CDR2 reads YSYEKL. Written as DNA, the CDR3 is TGCGCCAGCAGCCAAGTGCAGGGCACAGATACGCAGTATTTT. Protein: CASSQVQGTDTQYF.

This chain uses TRBV7-6 with TRBJ2-7, with a possible D match to TRBD1 (6 bases). Trimming removed 1 base from V and 2 bases from J, with 18 bases in between. This CDR3 has 17 amino acids. CDR1 is SGHVS and CDR2 is FNYEAQ in the germline V gene. The CDR3 spells CASSLVAPRGAPYEQYF. CDR3 DNA: TGTGCCAGCAGCTTAGTGGCCCCCAGGGGAGCACCCTACGAGCAGTACTTC.

The rearrangement uses TRBV14 and TRBJ2-7; D is possibly TRBD1 or TRBD2 (5 bases each). The CDR3 is made up of 13 amino acids. Germline CDR1 reads SGHDN; CDR2 reads FVKESK. Between the trimmed V and J ends, which lost 5 bases and 2 bases, there was a span of 10 bases. For the CDR3, the DNA is TGTGCCAGCAGCGCCGGGACGGCCTACGAGCAGTACTTC. This encodes CASSAGTAYEQYF.

The rearrangement uses TRBV5-4 and TRBJ2-7; D gene unclear. With 0 bases removed from V and 7 bases from J, the gap between germline ends came to 14 bases. The germline CDR1 and CDR2 sequences are SGHNT and YYREEE (reference sequence). The CDR3 loop spans 14 amino acids. The CDR3 DNA follows: TGTGCCAGCAGCTTGGGCGGTGCGGATGGGGAGCAGTACTTC. This encodes CASSLGGADGEQYF.

The CDR3 nucleotides are TGTGCCAGCAGCGACGGGACTAGCGGCGACAATGAGCAGTTCTTC. Its translation: CASSDGTSGDNEQFF. The rearrangement joins TRBV7-9 to TRBJ2-1; 11 bases map to TRBD2. Germline V gene data show CDR1 as SEHNR and CDR2 as FQNEAQ (reference sequence). J was trimmed by 5 bases and V by 5 bases; bases with no gene match: 5. The CDR3 is made up of 15 amino acids.

The chain employs TRBV19 and TRBJ1-1, with D uncertain. Trimming left V 3 bases short and J 2 bases short, with 13 bases between. CDR3 size: 15 residues. Germline CDR1 reads LNHDA; CDR2 reads SQIVND (reference sequence). The CDR3 spells CASSIGRVANTEAFF. DNA for the CDR3: TGTGCCAGTAGTATTGGAAGGGTGGCTAACACTGAAGCTTTCTTT. Using reference TRBV19 and TRBJ1-1 for the parts outside the CDR3, the full variable domain is DGGITQSPKYLFRKEGQNVTLSCEQNLNHDAMYWYRQDPGQGLRLIYYSQIVNDFQKGDIAEGYSVSREKKESFPLTVTSAQKNPTAFYLCASSIGRVANTEAFFGQGTRLTVV.

This chain joins TRBV19 and TRBJ2-5; a weak D match, TRBD2 (7 bases). Germline V lookup: CDR1 LNHDA, CDR2 SQIVND (reference sequence). This CDR3 has 14 residues. The V gene lost 6 bases and the J gene lost 4 bases, with 15 bases spanning the gap. CDR3 sequence reads: CASRMRGTRETQYF. The CDR3 DNA is TGTGCCAGTAGAATGCGGGGGACACGAGAGACCCAGTACTTC. The complete variable domain, with remaining parts taken from reference TRBV19 and TRBJ2-5, reads DGGITQSPKYLFRKEGQNVTLSCEQNLNHDAMYWYRQDPGQGLRLIYYSQIVNDFQKGDIAEGYSVSREKKESFPLTVTSAQKNPTAFYLCASRMRGTRETQYFGPGTRLLVL.

CDR3 coding DNA: TGTGCCAGCAGCCTCCGGACAGGGGGCGACTATGGCTACACCTTC. It encodes CASSLRTGGDYGYTF. The rearrangement joins TRBV7-6 to TRBJ1-2; TRBD1 agrees at 11 bases. V trimming: 5 bases; J trimming: 3 bases; junction bases outside the gene matches: 5. This CDR3 has 15 amino acids. Germline V gene lookup returns CDR1 SGHVS and CDR2 FNYEAQ.